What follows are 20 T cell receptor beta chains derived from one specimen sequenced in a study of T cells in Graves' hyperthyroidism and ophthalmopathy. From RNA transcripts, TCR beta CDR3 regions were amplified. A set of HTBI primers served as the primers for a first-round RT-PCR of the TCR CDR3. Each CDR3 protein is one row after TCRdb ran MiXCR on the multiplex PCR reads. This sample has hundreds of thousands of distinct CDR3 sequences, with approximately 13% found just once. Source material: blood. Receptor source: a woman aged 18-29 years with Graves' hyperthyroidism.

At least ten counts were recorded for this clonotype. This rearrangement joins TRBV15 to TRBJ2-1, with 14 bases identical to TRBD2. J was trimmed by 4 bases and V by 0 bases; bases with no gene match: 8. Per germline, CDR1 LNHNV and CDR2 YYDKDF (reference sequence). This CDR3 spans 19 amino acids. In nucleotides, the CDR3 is TGTGCCACCAGCAGAGATAGGGGGACTAGCGGGAGAGGGTACAATGAGCAGTTCTTC. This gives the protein CATSRDRGTSGRGYNEQFF.

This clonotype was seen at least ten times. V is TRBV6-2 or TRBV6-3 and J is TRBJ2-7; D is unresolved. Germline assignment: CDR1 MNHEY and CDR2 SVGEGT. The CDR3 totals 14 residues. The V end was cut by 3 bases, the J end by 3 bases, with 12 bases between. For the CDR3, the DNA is TGTGCCAGCAGTTATACTTGGGTCAACTACGAGCAGTACTTC. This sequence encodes CASSYTWVNYEQYF.

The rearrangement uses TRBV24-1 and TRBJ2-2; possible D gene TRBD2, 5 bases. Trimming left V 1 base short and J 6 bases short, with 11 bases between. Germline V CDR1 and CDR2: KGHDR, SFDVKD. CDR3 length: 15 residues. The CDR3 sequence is CATSDFSVGSGELFF. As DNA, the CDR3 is TGTGCCACCAGTGATTTTAGCGTTGGATCCGGGGAGCTGTTTTTT.

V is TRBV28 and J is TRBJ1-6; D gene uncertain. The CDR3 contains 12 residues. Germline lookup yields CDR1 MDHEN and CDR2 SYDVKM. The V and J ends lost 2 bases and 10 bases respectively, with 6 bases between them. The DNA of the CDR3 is TGTGCCAGCAGTTTACCCCGATCACCCCTCCACTTT. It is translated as CASSLPRSPLHF. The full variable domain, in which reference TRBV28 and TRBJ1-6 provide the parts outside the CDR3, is DVKVTQSSRYLVKRTGEKVFLECVQDMDHENMFWYRQDPGLGLRLIYFSYDVKMKEKGDIPEGYSVSREKKERFSLILESASTNQTSMYLCASSLPRSPLHFGNGTRLTVT.

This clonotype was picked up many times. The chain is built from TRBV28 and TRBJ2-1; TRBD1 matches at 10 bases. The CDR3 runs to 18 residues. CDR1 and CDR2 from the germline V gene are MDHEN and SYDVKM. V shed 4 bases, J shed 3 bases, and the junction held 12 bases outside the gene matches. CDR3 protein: CASSSEVPRDRGYNEQFF. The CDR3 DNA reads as TGTGCCAGCAGTTCGGAGGTCCCCCGGGACAGGGGCTACAATGAGCAGTTCTTC.

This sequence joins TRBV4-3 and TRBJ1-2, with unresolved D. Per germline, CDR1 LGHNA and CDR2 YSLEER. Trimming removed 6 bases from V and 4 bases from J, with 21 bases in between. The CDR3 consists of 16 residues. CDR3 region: CASSPNSGRRSYGYTF. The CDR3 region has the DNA TGCGCCAGCAGTCCGAATTCGGGCAGGAGAAGCTATGGCTACACCTTC.

CDR3 nucleotides: TGTGCCAGCAGCCGTGGGGACAGGGTGAACACTGAAGCTTTCTTT. This encodes CASSRGDRVNTEAFF. V usage is TRBV7-9 and J usage is TRBJ1-1, with 9 nucleotides matching TRBD1. The junction had 4 bases not matched to a gene; V was cut back by 5 bases and J by 0 bases. CDR1 and CDR2 (germline): SEHNR, FQNEAQ (reference sequence). The CDR3 spans 15 residues.

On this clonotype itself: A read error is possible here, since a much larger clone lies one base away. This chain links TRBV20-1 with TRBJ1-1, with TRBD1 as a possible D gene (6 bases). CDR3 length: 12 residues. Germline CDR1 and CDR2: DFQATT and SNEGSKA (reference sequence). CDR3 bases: TGCAGTGCCCGACCGGGGGGCACTGGAGCTTTCTTT. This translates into CSARPGGTGAFF.

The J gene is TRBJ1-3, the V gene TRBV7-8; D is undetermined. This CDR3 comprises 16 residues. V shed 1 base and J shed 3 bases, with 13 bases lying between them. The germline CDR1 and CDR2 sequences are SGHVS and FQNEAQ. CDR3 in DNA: TGTGCCAGCAGCTTAGGGTTGGGGAGAAGTGGAAACACCATATATTTT. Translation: CASSLGLGRSGNTIYF.

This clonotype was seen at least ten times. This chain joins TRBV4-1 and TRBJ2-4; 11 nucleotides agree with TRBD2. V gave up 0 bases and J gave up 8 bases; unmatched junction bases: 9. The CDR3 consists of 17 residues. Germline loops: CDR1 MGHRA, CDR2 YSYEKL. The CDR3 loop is CASSQELAGGLKDIQYF. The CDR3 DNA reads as TGCGCCAGCAGCCAAGAGCTAGCGGGAGGCCTTAAGGACATTCAGTACTTC.

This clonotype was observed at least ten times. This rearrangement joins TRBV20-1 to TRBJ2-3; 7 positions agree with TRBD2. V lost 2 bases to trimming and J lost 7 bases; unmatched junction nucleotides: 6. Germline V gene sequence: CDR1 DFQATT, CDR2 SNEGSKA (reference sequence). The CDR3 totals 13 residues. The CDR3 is CSARSGGGNTQYF. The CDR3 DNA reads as TGCAGTGCTAGATCGGGAGGCGGGAATACGCAGTATTTT.

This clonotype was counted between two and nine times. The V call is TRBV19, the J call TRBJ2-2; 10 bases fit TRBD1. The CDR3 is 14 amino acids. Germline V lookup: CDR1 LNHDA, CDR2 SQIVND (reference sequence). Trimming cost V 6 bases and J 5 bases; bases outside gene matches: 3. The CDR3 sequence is CASSGTGVTGELFF. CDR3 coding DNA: TGTGCCAGTAGCGGGACAGGGGTGACCGGGGAGCTGTTTTTT.

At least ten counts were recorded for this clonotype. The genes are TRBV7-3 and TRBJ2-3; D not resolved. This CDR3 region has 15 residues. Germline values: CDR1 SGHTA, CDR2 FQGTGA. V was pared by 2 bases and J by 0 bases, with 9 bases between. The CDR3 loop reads CASSLGQESTDTQYF. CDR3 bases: TGTGCCAGCAGCTTAGGGCAGGAAAGCACAGATACGCAGTATTTT.

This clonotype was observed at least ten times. The CDR3 nucleotides are TGTGCCAGCAGTGTGACAGCCGAAGCTTTCTTT. This codes for CASSVTAEAFF. The chain uses TRBV28 and TRBJ1-1; D is perhaps TRBD1 (5 bases). From germline, CDR1 is MDHEN and CDR2 SYDVKM. This CDR3 contains 11 residues. V dropped 5 bases and J dropped 8 bases, with 9 bases sitting between them.

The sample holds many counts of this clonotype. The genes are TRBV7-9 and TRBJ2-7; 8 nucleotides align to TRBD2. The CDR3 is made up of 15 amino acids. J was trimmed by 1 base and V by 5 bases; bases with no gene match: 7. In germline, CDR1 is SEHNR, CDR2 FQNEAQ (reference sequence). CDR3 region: CASSALPGGSYEQYF. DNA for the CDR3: TGTGCCAGCAGCGCTCTTCCGGGAGGGTCCTACGAGCAGTACTTC.

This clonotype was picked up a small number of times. The CDR3: CATSAQEDTGELFF. CDR3 coding DNA: TGTGCCACCAGCGCTCAGGAGGACACCGGGGAGCTGTTTTTT. V is TRBV15 and J is TRBJ2-2; tentative D call: TRBD2 (5 bases). This CDR3 comprises 14 residues. Trimming removed 5 bases from V and 3 bases from J, with 10 bases in between. Germline V gene lookup returns CDR1 LNHNV and CDR2 YYDKDF (reference sequence).

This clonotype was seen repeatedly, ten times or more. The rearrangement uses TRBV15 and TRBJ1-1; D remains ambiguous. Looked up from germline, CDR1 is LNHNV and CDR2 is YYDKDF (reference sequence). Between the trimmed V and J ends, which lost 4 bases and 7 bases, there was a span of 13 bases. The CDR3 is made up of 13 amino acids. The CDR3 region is CATSIGQMREAFF. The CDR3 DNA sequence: TGTGCCACCAGCATTGGTCAGATGCGTGAAGCTTTCTTT.

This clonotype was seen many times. The CDR3 nucleotides read TGTGCCAGCTCACCGATCTCCTACGAGCAGTACTTC. Translating it yields CASSPISYEQYF. V is TRBV18 and J is TRBJ2-7; the D is unclear. This CDR3 comprises 12 residues. Germline CDR1 KGHSH, CDR2 LQKENI. Between the trimmed V and J ends, which lost 3 bases and 0 bases, there was a span of 3 bases.

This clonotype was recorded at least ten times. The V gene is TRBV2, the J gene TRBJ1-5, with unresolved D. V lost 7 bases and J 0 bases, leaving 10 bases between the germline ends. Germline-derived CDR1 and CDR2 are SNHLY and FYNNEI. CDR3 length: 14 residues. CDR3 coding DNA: TGTGCCAGCAAAGGCTCTTATAGCAATCAGCCCCAGCATTTT. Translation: CASKGSYSNQPQHF.

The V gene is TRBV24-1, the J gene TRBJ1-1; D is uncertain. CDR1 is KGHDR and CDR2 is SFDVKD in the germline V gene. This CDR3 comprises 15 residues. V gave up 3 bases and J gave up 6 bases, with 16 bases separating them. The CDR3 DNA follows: TGTGCCACCAGTGATCCCTATACTCCGATGGCTGAAGCTTTCTTT. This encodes CATSDPYTPMAEAFF.